This is a list of T cell receptor beta chains from one sample in a study of CD8 T cells in Susac syndrome. A single record per CDR3 protein comes from TCRdb applying MiXCR to the immunoSEQ multiplex PCR reads. The sample holds 210,000 or so distinct CDR3 sequences, 92% seen once. The sample consisted of CD8+ T cells from PBMCs. These receptors were obtained from a human donor with multiple sclerosis. CDR3s leave out the opening cysteine and the closing phenylalanine or tryptophan.

13	TRBV29-1	TRBJ1-1	SVEDRQGVYTEAF
18	TRBV6-1	TRBJ2-5	ASSDTRATGTSGSKETQY
13	TRBV3-1	TRBJ2-7	ASSQDPAGAYEQY
10	TRBV2	TRBJ2-2	ASSAGTGELF
13	TRBV4-3	TRBJ2-3	ASSQGTRGTDTQY
11	TRBV30	TRBJ2-7	AWSWGDRGEQY
12	TRBV24-1	TRBJ2-3	ATSDLLSTDTQY
10	TRBV20-1	TRBJ2-1	SASEGYNEQF
13	TRBV6-2/TRBV6-3	TRBJ2-7	ASSTSGMRSYEQY
12	TRBV5-6	TRBJ1-4	ASSTGGWPEKLF
11	TRBV18	TRBJ1-2	ASSPPGLYGYT
12	TRBV7-8	TRBJ1-1	ASSLNTGDTEAF
13	TRBV6-1	TRBJ1-4	ASNTLASTNEKLF
13	TRBV5-6	TRBJ2-3	ASSWPSGSTDTQY
13	TRBV12-3/TRBV12-4	TRBJ2-1	ASSLVGDEYNEQF
13	TRBV23-1	TRBJ2-5	ASSQPTLQGETQY
11	TRBV4-2	TRBJ1-4	ASTPLGGEKLF
12	TRBV6-5	TRBJ2-7	ASTTTGGPGEQY
11	TRBV9	TRBJ1-4	ASSEGNDEKLF
12	TRBV5-6	TRBJ2-2	ASSLVAATGELF
11	TRBV19	TRBJ2-1	ASSEDRYNEQF
19	TRBV4-2	TRBJ2-2	ASSQVGLEGFQEYYTGELF
11	TRBV29-1	TRBJ2-7	SAATRQGSEQY
14	TRBV11-3	TRBJ2-1	ASSATSRGNYNEQF
18	TRBV12-5	TRBJ1-5	ASGHGWGITPGGGNQPQH
14	TRBV11-2	TRBJ1-1	ASSLVIYGPSTEAF
13	TRBV15	TRBJ2-1	ATSTGEGSYNEQF
14	TRBV11-2	TRBJ2-2	ASSPGTVFGTGELF
12	TRBV20-1	TRBJ1-2	SARDLAGSYGYT
16	TRBV29-1	TRBJ2-3	SVEGWSGGRALTDTQY
15	TRBV6-1	TRBJ2-5	ASSEFWQGDPQETQY
13	TRBV11-2	TRBJ2-2	ASSATSQNTGELF
12	TRBV24-1	TRBJ2-3	ATSDLGDTDTQY
15	TRBV9	TRBJ2-3	ASSVDPRQGFRDTQY
9	TRBV6-6	TRBJ2-7	ASNTPPEQY
15	TRBV24-1	TRBJ2-2	ATSAVPGTQSTGELF